These 25 T cell receptor beta chains originate from one sample sequenced in a study of radiotherapy plus CTLA-4 blockade in lung cancer listed by TCRdb under 2018. Libraries were prepared through the immunoSEQ multiplex PCR assay. TCRdb mirrors the immuneACCESS table, restricted to in-frame sequences. Some clones are absent from its copies; in checked studies, under half trace to an unresolved V gene, and the reason for the others is unknown. The sample has 90,000 to 150,000 clones on record, roughly 80% of them singletons. Of the sample, 4% to 6% is held by the ten largest clones. The sequencing here drew on peripheral blood, taken from a patient treated with radiotherapy plus ipilimumab. All receptors come from a human donor with non-small cell lung cancer who had a partial response to radiotherapy plus ipilimumab.

The chain recombines TRBV6-5 with TRBJ1-2; no definite D call. The germline V gene encodes CDR1 MNHEY and CDR2 SVGAGI. The V and J ends lost 0 bases and 4 bases respectively, with 15 bases between them. The CDR3 runs to 16 residues. CDR3 residues: CASSYSRGQSFYGYTF. The DNA for the CDR3 is TGTGCCAGCAGTTACTCCCGTGGGCAGTCTTTCTATGGCTACACCTTC.

The CDR3: CASSLSGPPGEQYF. The CDR3 DNA reads TGCGCCAGCAGCTTGTCGGGCCCACCGGGAGAGCAGTACTTC. The V and J genes are TRBV5-1 and TRBJ2-7; a possible D gene is TRBD2 (5 bases). The CDR3 runs to 14 residues. Trimming shortened V by 1 base and J by 7 bases, and 15 bases separated the two germline ends. Germline-derived CDR1 and CDR2 are SGHRS and YFSETQ.

The chain carries TRBV5-1 and TRBJ1-1; TRBD1 agrees at 7 bases. This CDR3 region has 15 residues. V was pared by 4 bases and J by 4 bases, with 10 bases of the junction left unmatched. Germline V gene sequence: CDR1 SGHRS, CDR2 YFSETQ. The CDR3 sequence is CASSGTGDGGTEAFF. CDR3 in DNA: TGCGCCAGCAGCGGAACAGGGGACGGGGGCACTGAAGCTTTCTTT.

The chain couples TRBV7-8 to TRBJ2-1; D possibly corresponds to TRBD1 (6 bases). The CDR3 loop spans 12 amino acids. The germline V gene has CDR1 SGHVS and CDR2 FQNEAQ. The germline V and J ends were trimmed by 4 bases and 13 bases, with 14 bases remaining between them. The CDR3 here is CASSSLVGGQFF. The CDR3 DNA is TGTGCCAGCAGCTCACTAGTTGGGGGCCAGTTCTTC.

This chain uses TRBV7-9 with TRBJ2-2; 9 bases agree with TRBD1. The V gene's germline CDR1 is SEHNR and CDR2 FQNEAQ (reference sequence). Trimming cost V 10 bases and J 2 bases; bases outside gene matches: 5. The CDR3 runs 14 residues. The CDR3 here is CAKGTGTNTGELFF. The CDR3, as DNA: TGTGCCAAGGGGACAGGGACCAACACCGGGGAGCTGTTTTTT.

The chain is built from TRBV25-1 and TRBJ2-1, with 10 bases identical to TRBD1. Trimming removed 4 bases from V and 7 bases from J; junction bases left unmatched: 4. The CDR3 sequence is 14 residues long. Looked up from germline, CDR1 is MGHDK and CDR2 is SYGVNS. For the CDR3, the DNA is TGTGCCAGCAGTGTCAGGACAGGGGGTAATGAGCAGTTCTTC. Its translation is CASSVRTGGNEQFF.

This chain joins TRBV2 and TRBJ2-7; D possibly corresponds to TRBD2 (5 bases). The V end was cut by 7 bases, the J end by 0 bases, with 7 bases between. The CDR3 is 12 amino acids. Germline CDR1 and CDR2: SNHLY and FYNNEI. The CDR3 DNA is TGTGCCAGCACTGGGAGCTCCTACGAGCAGTACTTC. Translated, it gives CASTGSSYEQYF.

The chain joins TRBV29-1 to TRBJ1-2; TRBD1 agrees at 9 bases. Germline CDR1 reads SQVTM; CDR2 reads ANQGSEA. The CDR3 extends over 14 amino acids. J gave up 5 bases and V 2 bases, and 6 bases lay outside the gene matches. The CDR3 DNA follows: TGCAGCGTTGAACGCGGACAGGGGAGTTATGGCTACACCTTC. Translation gives CSVERGQGSYGYTF.

The rearrangement joins TRBV4-2 to TRBJ2-2; 7 bases map to TRBD2. The V gene's germline CDR1 is LGHNA and CDR2 YNFKEQ. Trimming at V came to 4 bases and at J to 7 bases, leaving 12 bases not matched to a gene. The CDR3 runs 16 residues. The CDR3 DNA sequence: TGTGCCAGCAGCCTAACTTGGGGCGGGGAGGGCGGGGAGCTGTTTTTT. The encoded protein is CASSLTWGGEGGELFF.

This chain connects TRBV4-3 to TRBJ2-2; 8 positions match TRBD2. The J segment lost 1 base and the V segment lost 4 bases, leaving 5 bases of the junction unmatched. The CDR3 is 16 residues long. Per germline, CDR1 LGHNA and CDR2 YSLEER. CDR3 in amino acids: CASSPPSGQNTGELFF. CDR3 sequence (DNA): TGCGCCAGCAGCCCTCCTAGCGGGCAGAACACCGGGGAGCTGTTTTTT.

The genes are TRBV28 and TRBJ2-1; 7 nucleotides align to TRBD2. J was trimmed by 0 bases and V by 4 bases; bases with no gene match: 9. The CDR3 covers 17 residues. Per germline, CDR1 MDHEN and CDR2 SYDVKM. The CDR3, as DNA: TGTGCCAGCAGTTCCAGTTCTAGCGGCCGCTCCTACAATGAGCAGTTCTTC. It encodes CASSSSSSGRSYNEQFF.

The CDR3 here is CASSIKQGSTLNYGYTF. The CDR3 bases are TGTGCCAGTAGTATTAAGCAGGGGTCGACCCTTAACTATGGCTACACCTTC. The V and J genes are TRBV19 and TRBJ1-2; TRBD1 might be the D (6 bases). Germline CDR1 reads LNHDA; CDR2 reads SQIVND (reference sequence). Between the trimmed V and J ends, which lost 3 bases and 1 base, there was a span of 18 bases. The CDR3 sequence is 17 residues long.

The chain has TRBV6-1 and TRBJ2-7; TRBD2 aligns across 12 bases. J was trimmed by 6 bases and V by 4 bases; bases with no gene match: 7. Looked up from germline, CDR1 is MNHNS and CDR2 is SASEGT. CDR3 length equals 15 residues. The CDR3 reads CASSATSGRSGEQYV. Written as DNA, the CDR3 is TGTGCCAGCAGTGCGACTAGCGGGAGATCGGGCGAGCAGTACGTC.

V is TRBV28 and J is TRBJ1-5, with a possible D match to TRBD1 (5 bases). V dropped 5 bases and J dropped 1 base, with 12 bases sitting between them. The CDR3 is 15 amino acids. The germline V gene has CDR1 MDHEN and CDR2 SYDVKM. CDR3 in DNA: TGTGCCAGCAGTAGCCTTGACAGAAGCAATCAGCCCCAGCATTTT. The encoded protein is CASSSLDRSNQPQHF.

The chain recombines TRBV9 with TRBJ2-1; TRBD2 is a possible D gene (7 bases). The V gene lost 4 bases and the J gene lost 5 bases, with 16 bases spanning the gap. The CDR3 covers 15 residues. Germline-derived CDR1 and CDR2 are SGDLS and YYNGEE. CDR3 protein: CASSREGGSNNEQFF. The CDR3 DNA is TGTGCCAGCAGCCGAGAGGGGGGGAGTAACAATGAGCAGTTCTTC.

The V gene is TRBV5-6, the J gene TRBJ1-5; possible D gene TRBD1, 5 bases. Germline V gives CDR1 SGHDT, CDR2 YYEEEE. Trimming took off 0 bases at V and 5 bases at J, with 6 bases between the two ends. CDR3 length: 13 amino acids. CDR3 loop: CASSLARDQPQHF. In DNA, the CDR3 is TGTGCCAGCAGCTTGGCCAGGGATCAGCCCCAGCATTTT.

The CDR3 DNA is TGTGCCAGCAGGGGGACAGGAAAAAACATTCAGTACTTC. Translated: CASRGTGKNIQYF. This rearrangement joins TRBV6-5 to TRBJ2-4; 8 bases are a match to TRBD1. The CDR3 contains 13 residues. The germline V gene encodes CDR1 MNHEY and CDR2 SVGAGI. J gave up 4 bases and V 6 bases, and 2 bases lay outside the gene matches.

The chain employs TRBV28 and TRBJ1-5; TRBD1 matches 8 bases. Germline lookup yields CDR1 MDHEN and CDR2 SYDVKM. With 0 bases clipped from V and 9 bases from J, the junction kept 16 bases outside the gene matches. The CDR3 length is 18 residues. CDR3 coding DNA: TGTGCCAGCAGTTTATGGTCCCGACAGGGGATTCCTCCAAGGCCCCAGCATTTT. Translating it yields CASSLWSRQGIPPRPQHF. The full variable domain, its missing parts supplied by reference TRBV28 and TRBJ1-5, is DVKVTQSSRYLVKRTGEKVFLECVQDMDHENMFWYRQDPGLGLRLIYFSYDVKMKEKGDIPEGYSVSREKKERFSLILESASTNQTSMYLCASSLWSRQGIPPRPQHFGDGTRLSIL.

This sequence joins TRBV27 and TRBJ2-1; 8 positions match TRBD2. Germline V gives CDR1 MNHEY, CDR2 SMNVEV (reference sequence). After removal of 6 bases from V and 8 bases from J, the junction contained 9 bases not matched to a gene. This CDR3 is built from 14 residues. The chain's CDR3 is CASSSLGGVDEQFF. CDR3 nucleotide sequence: TGTGCCAGCAGCTCGCTCGGGGGGGTCGATGAGCAGTTCTTC.

V usage is TRBV5-4 and J usage is TRBJ2-2, with 7 bases that match TRBD2. CDR1 and CDR2 from the germline V gene are SGHNT and YYREEE (reference sequence). This CDR3 is 16 amino acids long. Trimming removed 4 bases from V and 1 base from J; junction bases left unmatched: 7. The CDR3 nucleotides read TGTGCCAGCAGCGCCCCTAGCGGAGAGAACACCGGGGAGCTGTTTTTT. Translating gives CASSAPSGENTGELFF.

The CDR3 sequence: CATSRDRGNTGELFF. Written as DNA, the CDR3 is TGTGCCACCAGCAGAGATAGGGGGAACACCGGGGAGCTGTTTTTT. The genes are TRBV15 and TRBJ2-2, with D perhaps matching TRBD1 (5 bases). This CDR3 is built from 15 residues. The V gene's germline CDR1 is LNHNV and CDR2 YYDKDF (reference sequence). With 0 bases removed from V and 1 base from J, the gap between germline ends came to 6 bases.

The rearrangement uses TRBV6-4 and TRBJ2-5; the match to TRBD2 covers 9 bases. This CDR3 spans 16 amino acids. Germline V gene sequence: CDR1 MRHNA, CDR2 SNTAGT. The ends lost 3 bases at V and 5 bases at J; junction bases unmatched: 10. The chain's CDR3 is CASSEAGGLGSETQYF. The DNA for the CDR3 is TGTGCCAGCAGTGAAGCGGGAGGCCTCGGAAGTGAGACCCAGTACTTC.

The chain is built from TRBV15 and TRBJ2-4; tentatively, D is TRBD1 (5 bases). The CDR3 totals 16 residues. The V end lost 5 bases, the J end lost 0 bases, and 14 bases lay between the germline ends. Germline V gene data show CDR1 as LNHNV and CDR2 as YYDKDF (reference sequence). The CDR3 nucleotides are TGTGCCACCAGCGTTTGGCAGGGCTCAGCCAAAAACATTCAGTACTTC. Translated, it gives CATSVWQGSAKNIQYF.

The CDR3 region is CASGRAQETQYF. CDR3 sequence (DNA): TGTGCCAGCGGGAGGGCCCAAGAGACCCAGTACTTC. V and J are TRBV7-9 and TRBJ2-5; TRBD2 matches at 7 bases. This CDR3 spans 12 amino acids. The germline CDR1 and CDR2 sequences are SEHNR and FQNEAQ (reference sequence). V trimming: 8 bases; J trimming: 1 base; junction bases outside the gene matches: 1.

This clone was seen only once. V and J are TRBV27 and TRBJ1-1, with 7 bases lining up with TRBD1. V was pared by 1 base and J by 0 bases, with 5 bases of the junction left unmatched. The CDR3 is 16 residues long. CDR1 and CDR2 (germline): MNHEY, SMNVEV (reference sequence). The CDR3 DNA reads TGTGCCAGCAGTTTATATCTGGGGACAGTGAACACTGAAGCTTTCTTT. Its protein is CASSLYLGTVNTEAFF.